Included here is one T cell receptor (beta chain) sequence, with context. In the original analysis: Researchers report that nucleated cell counts were estimated from reference gene primer amplification. This table comes from immunoSEQ multiplex PCR, and its TCRdb copy is limited to in-frame clones, with some not included. V, J and clone size reflect that table, while D and trimming were determined from the DNA. Of over 85,000 clones listed, 85% to 90% are singletons. CDR3 length: 16 residues. Germline V CDR1 and CDR2: PRHDT, FYEKMQ (reference sequence). The germline V and J ends were trimmed by 0 bases and 4 bases, with 13 bases remaining between them. The data derive from a study of blood T cell repertoires in COVID-19. Whole-study context: The samples span acute and convalescent COVID-19 from the United States, Italy and Spain.

This clonotype was obtained from a man aged 50 to 60 with active or convalescent COVID-19. The chain combines TRBV13 with TRBJ2-1; perhaps TRBD1 as D (6 bases). Sequencing was carried out using peripheral blood. CDR3 loop: CASSLGPGTTYNEQFF. The CDR3 DNA reads as TGTGCCAGCAGCTTAGGTCCCGGGACAACATACAATGAGCAGTTCTTC. The entire variable domain, with the rest obtained from reference TRBV13 and TRBJ2-1, is as follows: AAGVIQSPRHLIKEKRETATLKCYPIPRHDTVYWYQQGPGQDPQFLISFYEKMQSDKGSIPDRFSAQQFSDYHSELNMSSLELGDSALYFCASSLGPGTTYNEQFFGPGTRLTVL.